Detailed here is one T cell receptor beta chain. The antigen it binds to is not known. Base qualities are missing; no much larger clone stands one base away. Library prep was done by the immunoSEQ multiplex PCR assay. For the multiplex PCR, a mixture combining 60 forward primers for TCR Vbeta segments and 13 reverse primers for TCR Jbeta segments was used. A multiplex PCR assay on genomic DNA amplified the CDR3 region of rearranged TCR beta genes. The Illumina HiSeq System was used to sequence the amplified TCR beta libraries as 87-base-pair reads. For the original study's pipeline: In a later analysis, some 80 million unique TCR beta chains were counted across the 666 repertoires, and roughly 11 million of these chains were shared by at least two donors. A nearest-neighbor algorithm error-corrected the raw reads and collapsed the reads into unique sequences, merging closely related sequences to remove PCR and sequencing errors. To assign V, D and J gene segments, CDR3 sequences were aligned to IMGT reference sequences. Each retained sequence needed at least a six-nucleotide match to both a V gene segment and a J gene segment. A rearrangement was called productive if the CDR3 had no stop codons and remained in frame with V and J, and every other rearrangement was called non-productive. CDR3 was defined according to IMGT convention as the region running from the second conserved V-encoded cysteine to the conserved J-encoded phenylalanine. Sequences without an unambiguous match to a single V gene segment were excluded from the earlier analysis of about 600 of the donors. In an earlier analysis of 587 of the donors, V segments were called functional above 56.7% productive rearrangements and were called segregating when the between-donor standard deviation exceeded 5%. To diagnose cytomegalovirus status from the catalog of TCR beta chain sequences, a statistical classification framework was built. V and J gene assignment, in a later analysis, came from comparing TCR nucleotide sequences with IMGT/GENE-DB human TR gene sequences. A later analysis assigned CDR3 sequences and most-parsimonious VDJ recombination scenarios with the TCRdist pipeline. In a later analysis, every TCR beta chain was defined by the combination of its CDR3 amino acid sequence and its V-gene family, and reads without a unique V-gene family were dropped. As a way to deal with suspected cross-contamination and a sequencing artifact, a later analysis dropped 450 to 700 nucleotide sequences that were highly shared and had low generation probability. In a later analysis, a clonal expansion index was calculated for each public chain from normalized within-repertoire ranks of inferred template counts. Generation probabilities in a later analysis came from a VDJ recombination model fitted to out-of-frame rearrangements, and those results were checked against IGoR. A later analysis scored TCR-TCR, TCR-HLA and TCR-CMV co-occurrence with hypergeometric tests, applying a repertoire-size bias correction to TCR pairs. To estimate false discovery rates, a later analysis permuted the HLA or CMV assignments 20 times. In a later analysis, co-occurring TCRs were grouped using DBSCAN, and TCRdist sequence similarity was added for clustering within HLA-allele-positive subsets. Repertoires with fewer than 30,000 or more than 120,000 public chains, plus five repertoires with anomalous nucleotide sharing, were excluded from co-occurrence clustering. This is the immuneACCESS table as TCRdb keeps it, with only in-frame sequences that have V and J called. A part of the clones is gone; compared with another copy, unresolved V genes explain less than half, and the rest is unexplained. The DNA was the basis for D and trimming; V, J and clone size are from that table. Across this sample there are fewer than 120,000 clones, with 76% seen only once. 13% of the sample lies in the top ten.

These data come from a study of cytomegalovirus exposure and HLA in healthy donors (TCRdb year 2017). With regard to the full study: An earlier analysis of 587 of the donors reported 250 to 300 Gb of sequence data and some 110 million unique TCR beta sequences obtained from 150 million to 200 million T cells. HLA typing covered class I and class II loci at four-digit resolution. The number of typed donors differed by locus: roughly 629-630 for A, B, C, DRB1 and DQB1; roughly 510 for DQA1; around 610 for DPA1; and some 450 for DPB1. Every discovery cohort repertoire had been produced on one sequencing platform. The genetic ancestry cluster associated with self-reported Caucasian donors included 65% to 90% of the 398 genotyped donors. The later analysis used no new phenotypic data to find candidate immune exposures, relying instead on TCR beta sequences and their occurrence across donors. To decide whether each TCR beta V gene segment behaved as functional or pseudogenic, an earlier analysis of over 500 of the donors relied on high-throughput TCR beta sequencing. Alongside the repertoire data, information on donor age, sex, ethnicity and CMV serostatus was compiled. The aim of the study was to test whether cataloging public T cell receptors could identify signatures of past pathogen exposure. Using immunosequencing, the study profiled T cell repertoires from 500 to 800 subjects and related those repertoires to cytomegalovirus serostatus. On average, around 230,000 unique TCR beta nucleotide sequences were sequenced per donor among roughly 430 genotyped donors of the cohort, with approximately 18% of those sequences being non-productive. To predict cytomegalovirus infection status, the study brought together high-throughput TCR immunosequencing, statistical association of individual TCRs with disease status, and machine learning. A handful of DR-DQ haplotypes were treated as single units for association and clustering because of strong linkage in the cohort. A later genetic analysis used genome-wide SNP genotypes for about 65% of the roughly 670 donors, treating that subset as a discovery cohort. To study patterns of TCR occurrence, a later analysis re-analyzed previously published TCR beta repertoires from hundreds of donors and added high-resolution HLA genotyping. Roughly 300 gigabases of sequencing data and tens of millions of unique TCR sequences were included in an early release covering 550 to 800 HLA-typed donors. Besides the first cohort of around 670 subjects, a separate validation cohort made up of about 120 different subjects was used. What the study reported, not specific to this receptor: In a later analysis, several top co-occurrence clusters were reported to appear linked to parvovirus B19, influenza, CMV and Epstein-Barr virus. CMV serostatus was the only immune exposure information available for the cohort. When HLA alleles, especially DR and DQ, strongly co-occurred, TCR associations were difficult to assign to individual alleles. At a false discovery rate of 0.05, a later analysis linked some 18,000 TCR beta sequences to specific HLA alleles. In an earlier analysis of around 500 of the donors, most TCR beta V segments appeared in productive rearrangements about 87% or about 30% of the time, broadly matching IMGT annotations. A further reported finding was that TCR beta sequences accurately predicted the HLA-A and HLA-B alleles for most subjects in the first cohort. The authors suggested that the approach could potentially be extended to other disease states and immunological phenotypes. In a later analysis, HLA-associated TCR beta chains were found to be more clonally expanded and to have lower generation probabilities than equally common non-associated chains. In a later genetic analysis, a missense DCLRE1C variant was associated with V-gene and J-gene trimming of TCR beta chains, and the association was replicated in an independent cohort. The study listed 150 to 200 TCR beta chains as associated with cytomegalovirus. Most TCR sequences were observed very rarely across donors, whereas some public TCRs were present in many individuals. A group of highly shared sequence variants was considered likely to be a technical artifact of the sequencing pipeline. The classifier was reported to diagnose cytomegalovirus status with high specificity and sensitivity in both the original cohort and the validation cohort. Sequencing depth was assumed to be roughly uniform across donors in the presence/absence analyses, though that assumption may not hold. In a later analysis, most CMV-associated TCR beta chains were found to appear HLA-restricted, with HLA associations seemingly driven largely by CMV exposure. About 15 rarely observed V segments, including chromosome 9 orphons, were excluded from the earlier analysis of several hundred of the donors because counts were too low. Linkage disequilibrium might explain the correlated functional status among segregating V segments, but an unknown experimental factor could not be excluded. In a later genetic analysis, fewer N-insertions in productive TCRs were reported among donors in an Asian-associated ancestry cluster than the roughly 700-donor mean. Some IMGT-functional V segments, including TRBV6-2 and TRBV6-3, could not be distinguished by the 87-base-pair reads and were therefore excluded. A later analysis found that TCR association rates varied across HLA loci, with DRB1 alleles showing the most associated TCRs and HLA-C alleles the fewest. Because HLA typing was unavailable for some donors at each locus, only the typed subset was used in association tests. In vitro tests confirmed that a few of the cytomegalovirus-associated TCR beta chains recognize cytomegalovirus antigens. Only TCR beta chains were sequenced in this cohort, and the absence of alpha or paired-chain data limited detectable features.

The cohort consisted of some 730 healthy bone marrow donors. All cohort members were sampled while nominally healthy, although unrecorded immune exposures were likely present. The donor was CMV seropositive and was included in the group of some 290 seropositive cohort members. Each donor provided a peripheral blood sample, and peripheral blood mononuclear cells were used for TCR beta sequencing. Genomic DNA was extracted from the blood cell samples with the Qiagen DNeasy Blood Extraction Kit. After removal of 0 bases from V and 4 bases from J, the junction retains 4 bases not matched to a gene. From the cysteine through the phenylalanine, the CDR3 covers 15 amino acids. The kept DNA is CDR3 alone, 45 bases in frame from the first base. From the germline V gene, CDR1 is SGDLS and CDR2 is YYNGEE.

Sequenced material: PBMCs. This sequence was found in a man between 25 and 39 years old in good health and CMV-seropositive. The V and J genes are TRBV9 and TRBJ2-5, with 9 bases aligning to TRBD1. CDR3 sequence: CASSVEQGARETQYF. The DNA reads TGTGCCAGCAGCGTAGAACAGGGGGCGCGAGAGACCCAGTACTTC.